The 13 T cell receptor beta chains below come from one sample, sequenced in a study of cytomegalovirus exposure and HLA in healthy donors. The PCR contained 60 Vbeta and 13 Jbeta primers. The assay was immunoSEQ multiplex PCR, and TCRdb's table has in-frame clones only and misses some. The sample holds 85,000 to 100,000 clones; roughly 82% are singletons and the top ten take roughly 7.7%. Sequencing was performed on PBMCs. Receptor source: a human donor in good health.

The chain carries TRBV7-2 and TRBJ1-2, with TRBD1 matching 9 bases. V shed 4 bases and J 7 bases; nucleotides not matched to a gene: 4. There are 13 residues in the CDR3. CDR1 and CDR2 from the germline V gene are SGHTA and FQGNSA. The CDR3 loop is CASSSGQGGGYTF. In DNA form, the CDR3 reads TGTGCCAGCAGCTCGGGACAGGGAGGTGGCTACACCTTC.

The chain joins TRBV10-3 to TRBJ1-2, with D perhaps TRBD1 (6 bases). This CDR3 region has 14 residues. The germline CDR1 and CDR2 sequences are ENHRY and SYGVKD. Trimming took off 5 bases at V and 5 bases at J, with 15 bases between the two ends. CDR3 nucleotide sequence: TGTGCCATCAGTCTGAGACAGGACGGATATGGCTACACCTTC. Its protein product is CAISLRQDGYGYTF.

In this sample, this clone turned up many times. The DNA for the CDR3 is TGTGCCAGCAGCTTAGCCGGACAGGGGGAACTGTTTTTT. Its translation: CASSLAGQGELFF. The V gene is TRBV7-6, the J gene TRBJ1-4; 10 bases are shared with TRBD1. The CDR3 contains 13 residues. Germline-derived CDR1 and CDR2 are SGHVS and FNYEAQ. The ends lost 0 bases at V and 12 bases at J; junction bases unmatched: 1.

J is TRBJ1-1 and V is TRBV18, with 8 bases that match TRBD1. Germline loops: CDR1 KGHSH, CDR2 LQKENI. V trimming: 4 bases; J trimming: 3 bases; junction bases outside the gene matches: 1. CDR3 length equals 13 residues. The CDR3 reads CASSLQGDTEAFF. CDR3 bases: TGTGCCAGCTCACTACAGGGGGACACTGAAGCTTTCTTT.

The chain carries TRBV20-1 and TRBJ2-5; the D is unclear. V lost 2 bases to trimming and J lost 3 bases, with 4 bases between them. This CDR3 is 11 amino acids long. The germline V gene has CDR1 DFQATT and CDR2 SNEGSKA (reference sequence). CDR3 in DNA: TGCAGTGCTAGATCCAAAGAGACCCAGTACTTC. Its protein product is CSARSKETQYF.

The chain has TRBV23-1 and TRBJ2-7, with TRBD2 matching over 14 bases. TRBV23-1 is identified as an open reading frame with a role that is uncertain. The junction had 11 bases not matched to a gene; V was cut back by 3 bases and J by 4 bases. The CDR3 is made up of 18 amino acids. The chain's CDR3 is CASSHPRGLAGGIYEQYF. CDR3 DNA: TGCGCCAGCAGTCATCCCCGCGGACTAGCGGGAGGAATTTACGAGCAGTACTTC.

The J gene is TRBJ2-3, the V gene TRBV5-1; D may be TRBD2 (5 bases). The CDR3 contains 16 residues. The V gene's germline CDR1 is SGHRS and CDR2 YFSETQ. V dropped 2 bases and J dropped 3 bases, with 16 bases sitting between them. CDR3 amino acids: CASSLVGGSATDTQYF. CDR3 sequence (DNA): TGCGCCAGCAGCTTAGTCGGTGGGAGCGCTACAGATACGCAGTATTTT.

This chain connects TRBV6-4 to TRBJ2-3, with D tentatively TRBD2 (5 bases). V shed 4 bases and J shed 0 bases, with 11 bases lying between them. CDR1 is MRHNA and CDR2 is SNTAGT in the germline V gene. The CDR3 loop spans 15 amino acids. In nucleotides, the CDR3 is TGTGCCAGCAGTGTCGGAGCGGCAAGCACAGATACGCAGTATTTT. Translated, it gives CASSVGAASTDTQYF.

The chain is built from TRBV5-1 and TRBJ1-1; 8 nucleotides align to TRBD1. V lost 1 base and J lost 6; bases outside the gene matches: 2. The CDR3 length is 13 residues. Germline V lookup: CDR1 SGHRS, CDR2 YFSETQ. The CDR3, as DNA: TGCGCCAGCAGCTTGATGACAGGGGCTGAAGCTTTCTTT. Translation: CASSLMTGAEAFF.

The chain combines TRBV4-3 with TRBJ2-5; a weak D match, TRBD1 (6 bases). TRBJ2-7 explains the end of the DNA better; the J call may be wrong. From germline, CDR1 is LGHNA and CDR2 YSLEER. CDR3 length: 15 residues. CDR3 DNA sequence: TGCGCCAGCAGCCGCGACGGGACATCCTCCTACGAGCAGTACTTC. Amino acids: CASSRDGTSSYEQYF.

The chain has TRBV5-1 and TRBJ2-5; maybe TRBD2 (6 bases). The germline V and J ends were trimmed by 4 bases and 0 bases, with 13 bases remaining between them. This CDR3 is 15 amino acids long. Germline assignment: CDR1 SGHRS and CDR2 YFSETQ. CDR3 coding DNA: TGCGCCAGCAGCCAATCCGGAGGGAACCAAGAGACCCAGTACTTC. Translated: CASSQSGGNQETQYF. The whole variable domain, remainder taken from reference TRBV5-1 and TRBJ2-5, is KAGVTQTPRYLIKTRGQQVTLSCSPISGHRSVSWYQQTPGQGLQFLFEYFSETQRNKGNFPGRFSGRQFSNSRSEMNVSTLELGDSALYLCASSQSGGNQETQYFGPGTRLLVL.

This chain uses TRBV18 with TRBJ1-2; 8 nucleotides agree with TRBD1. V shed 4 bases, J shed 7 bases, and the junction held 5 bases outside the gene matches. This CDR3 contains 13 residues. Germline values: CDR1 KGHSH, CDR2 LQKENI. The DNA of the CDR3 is TGTGCCAGCTCACTCCAGGGGGCAGGTGGCTACACCTTC. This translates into CASSLQGAGGYTF. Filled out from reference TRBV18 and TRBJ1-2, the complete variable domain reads NAGVMQNPRHLVRRRGQEARLRCSPMKGHSHVYWYRQLPEEGLKFMVYLQKENIIDESGMPKERFSAEFPKEGPSILRIQQVVRGDSAAYFCASSLQGAGGYTFGSGTRLTVV.

CDR3 nucleotides: TGTGCTAGTGGTCCTCGAGCGGGGGGGTACAATGAGCAGTTCTTC. Translated, it gives CASGPRAGGYNEQFF. This sequence joins TRBV12-5 and TRBJ2-1; 10 bases agree with TRBD2. Germline CDR1 is LGHNT and CDR2 is FRNRAP. The CDR3 is 15 amino acids. With 5 bases clipped from V and 4 bases from J, the junction kept 5 bases outside the gene matches.